The subject of this entry is one T cell receptor beta chain. Its antigen is undetermined. This sample was included in a study of monozygotic twins with inflammatory bowel disease. Regarding the study as a whole: Patients with IBD had less TCRbeta diversity (inverse Simpson) than their healthy co-twins.

The CDR3 has 13 residues. The germline gives CDR1 MNHNS, CDR2 SASEGT. From the 5' RACE reads, TCRdb lists one entry per CDR3 protein and no DNA. The ten top clones account for just over 2.5%, within a sample of fewer than 450,000 distinct CDR3 sequences. Donors gave about 2.5 ml of blood apiece. The specimen sequenced was blood. The chain recombines TRBV6-1 with TRBJ2-3. This TCR was sampled from a human donor with ulcerative colitis or Crohn's disease, or a healthy co-twin of an affected twin (not recorded which). CDR3 loop: CASSDYSTDTQYF.